The 20 T cell receptor beta chains in this list originate from one sample, sequenced in a study of blood T cells in healthy people across ages. Using a J-beta primer mix together with a sample-barcoded 5' primer, a second PCR was run for roughly 6 to 12 cycles. TCRdb reanalysed the 5' RACE reads using MiXCR and keeps one entry per CDR3 protein. The sample holds approximately 1.5 million distinct CDR3 sequences; around 35% are singletons and the top ten take 11%. The specimen was blood. These TCRs come from a woman aged 30 to 39 in good health.

The rearrangement links TRBV30 to TRBJ2-1; 10 positions match TRBD2. The junction had 4 bases not matched to a gene; V was cut back by 4 bases and J by 7 bases. CDR3 length equals 13 residues. Germline lookup yields CDR1 GTSNPN and CDR2 SVGIG (reference sequence). CDR3 sequence reads: CAWKIAGGNEQFF. CDR3 nucleotides: TGTGCCTGGAAAATAGCGGGAGGAAATGAGCAGTTCTTC. Drawing the rest from reference TRBV30 and TRBJ2-1, the complete variable domain is SQTIHQWPATLVQPVGSPLSLECTVEGTSNPNLYWYRQAAGRGLQLLFYSVGIGQISSEVPQNLSASRPQDRQFILSSKKLLLSDSGFYLCAWKIAGGNEQFFGPGTRLTVL.

This clonotype was seen a handful of times. This rearrangement joins TRBV25-1 to TRBJ1-2; D is uncertain. V dropped 4 bases and J dropped 0 bases, with 12 bases sitting between them. Germline CDR1 MGHDK, CDR2 SYGVNS. The CDR3 has 15 residues. CDR3 protein: CASSAPERANYGYTF. CDR3 DNA: TGTGCCAGCAGTGCTCCGGAGAGGGCTAACTATGGCTACACCTTC.

The chain links TRBV7-8 to TRBJ2-5; possibly TRBD1 for D (5 bases). The J call could be wrong; TRBJ2-7 is a better fit for the DNA end. This CDR3 is 16 amino acids long. Germline CDR1 is SGHVS and CDR2 is FQNEAQ. The CDR3 nucleotides read TGTGCCAGCAGCTTGATGGGGCGGCGCTCTAGGAACGAGCAGTACTTC. This codes for CASSLMGRRSRNEQYF.

This clonotype was detected a few times. This rearrangement joins TRBV7-9 to TRBJ2-1; 14 nucleotides line up with TRBD2. This CDR3 is 17 amino acids long. V was clipped by 5 bases and J by 1 base; unmatched bases: 4. Germline V gene data show CDR1 as SEHNR and CDR2 as FQNEAQ (reference sequence). In DNA form, the CDR3 reads TGTGCCAGCAGCAGGACTAGCGGGGGGATTTCCTACAATGAGCAGTTCTTC. Its protein product is CASSRTSGGISYNEQFF.

This clonotype was observed a handful of times. The V and J genes are TRBV9 and TRBJ2-1, with TRBD1 identical over 9 bases. Germline CDR1 reads SGDLS; CDR2 reads YYNGEE. The V gene end was trimmed by 4 bases and the J gene end by 10 bases; junction bases not matched to a gene: 15. This CDR3 has 16 residues. This CDR3 reads CASSPRDRVLIIEQFF. The CDR3 bases are TGTGCCAGCAGCCCCCGGGACAGGGTATTAATCATAGAGCAGTTCTTC.

The CDR3 here is CASSFEGMGRTEAFF. In DNA, the CDR3 is TGTGCCAGCAGTTTTGAAGGGATGGGAAGGACTGAAGCTTTCTTT. The V call is TRBV27, the J call TRBJ1-1; D remains ambiguous. CDR1 is MNHEY and CDR2 is SMNVEV in the germline V gene (reference sequence). The ends were cut back, 3 bases at V and 5 bases at J, with 16 bases in the middle. There are 15 residues in the CDR3.

V and J are TRBV7-9 and TRBJ2-6; perhaps TRBD2 as D (5 bases). The ends were cut back, 7 bases at V and 4 bases at J, with 14 bases in the middle. This CDR3 contains 15 residues. Germline assignment: CDR1 SEHNR and CDR2 FQNEAQ (reference sequence). The CDR3 nucleotides are TGTGCCAGCACCGTGACCCCGGGGGGGGCCAACGTCCTGACTTTC. This sequence encodes CASTVTPGGANVLTF.

The V call is TRBV20-1, the J call TRBJ1-2, with unresolved D. The germline V gene has CDR1 DFQATT and CDR2 SNEGSKA (reference sequence). The V end was cut by 8 bases, the J end by 2 bases, with 9 bases between. The length of the CDR3 is 11 residues. The CDR3: CSHGINYGYTF. CDR3 nucleotide sequence: TGCAGTCACGGGATCAACTATGGCTACACCTTC.

The sample holds a few counts of this clonotype. The rearrangement joins TRBV10-3 to TRBJ2-3, with D unclear. The CDR3 covers 13 residues. V shed 8 bases and J shed 2 bases, with 11 bases lying between them. Germline CDR1 is ENHRY and CDR2 is SYGVKD. The CDR3 DNA is TGTGCCATCCAAGGGCCTACCACAGATACGCAGTATTTT. As protein: CAIQGPTTDTQYF.

This clonotype was seen a few times. V gene TRBV18 combines with J gene TRBJ1-2; no clear D gene. The CDR3 length is 14 residues. V lost 3 bases and J lost 3, with 11 bases in between. Per the germline V gene, CDR1 is KGHSH and CDR2 is LQKENI. For the CDR3, the DNA is TGTGCCAGCTCACCTAATGTCTTGCACTATGGCTACACCTTC. Amino acids: CASSPNVLHYGYTF.

Comment on this clonotype: Germline and junction disagree at one end, which may indicate a read error. The chain combines TRBV4-2 with TRBJ2-1, with D possibly being TRBD2 (6 bases). The CDR3 runs to 15 residues. Germline CDR1 is LGHNA and CDR2 is YNFKEQ. The CDR3 is CAGSQEGQVEGEQFF. Here the CDR3 DNA reads TGTGCCGGCAGCCAAGAAGGTCAGGTGGAGGGTGAGCAGTTCTTC.

The chain recombines TRBV20-1 with TRBJ1-2; no reliable D call. Germline assignment: CDR1 DFQATT and CDR2 SNEGSKA (reference sequence). The CDR3 is made up of 13 amino acids. Trimming took off 6 bases at V and 1 base at J, with 12 bases between the two ends. The CDR3, as DNA: TGCAGTGCCTCCCTGACACGTAACTATGGCTACACCTTC. Translated: CSASLTRNYGYTF.

This clonotype was detected many times. This chain connects TRBV7-2 to TRBJ2-3; D remains ambiguous. Germline V gene lookup returns CDR1 SGHTA and CDR2 FQGNSA. The CDR3 extends over 14 amino acids. The V gene lost 3 bases and the J gene lost 6 bases, with 13 bases spanning the gap. The CDR3 reads CASSFQSIGDTQYF. CDR3 in DNA: TGTGCCAGCAGCTTTCAATCGATCGGGGATACGCAGTATTTT. The complete variable domain, with remaining parts taken from reference TRBV7-2 and TRBJ2-3, reads GAGVSQSPSNKVTEKGKDVELRCDPISGHTALYWYRQSLGQGLEFLIYFQGNSAPDKSGLPSDRFSAERTGGSVSTLTIQRTQQEDSAVYLCASSFQSIGDTQYFGPGTRLTVL.

In DNA form, the CDR3 reads TGCGCCAGCAGCTCCGTGGGCTACCCCTACGAGCAGTACTTC. Translating gives CASSSVGYPYEQYF. The rearrangement links TRBV5-1 to TRBJ2-7; D not certain. Germline V gives CDR1 SGHRS, CDR2 YFSETQ. The CDR3 consists of 14 residues. V dropped 3 bases and J dropped 2 bases, with 12 bases sitting between them. Full variable domain (remainder filled in from reference TRBV5-1 and TRBJ2-7): KAGVTQTPRYLIKTRGQQVTLSCSPISGHRSVSWYQQTPGQGLQFLFEYFSETQRNKGNFPGRFSGRQFSNSRSEMNVSTLELGDSALYLCASSSVGYPYEQYFGPGTRLTVT.

A word on this clonotype: The germline gene is not matched at one end of the junction; a read error may be the cause. The rearrangement uses TRBV29-1 and TRBJ2-1, with 9 nucleotides matching TRBD2. This CDR3 region has 13 residues. Germline V gives CDR1 SQVTM, CDR2 ANQGSEA. The chain's CDR3 is CSGSAGGYSEQFF. CDR3 DNA: TGCAGTGGTTCGGCGGGAGGGTACAGTGAGCAGTTCTTC.

A few counts support this clonotype. Here the CDR3 reads CASSLWGGDSNQPQHF. The CDR3 nucleotides read TGTGCCAGCAGTTTGTGGGGGGGGGATAGCAATCAGCCCCAGCATTTT. V is TRBV12-3 or TRBV12-4 and J is TRBJ1-5, with a possible D match to TRBD1 (5 bases). Trimming took off 3 bases at V and 0 bases at J, with 12 bases between the two ends. The CDR3 is 16 amino acids.

V and J are TRBV5-1 and TRBJ2-5; maybe TRBD1 (6 bases). The J call is in doubt because the DNA end fits TRBJ2-4 better. The germline V gene encodes CDR1 SGHRS and CDR2 YFSETQ. The CDR3 covers 13 residues. CDR3 sequence (DNA): TGCGCCAGCACAGGGGAAAACAAAAACATTCAGTACTTC. Protein sequence: CASTGENKNIQYF.

CDR3 sequence (DNA): TGTGCCAGCAGCCAAGGACCATCCACGAACACTGAAGCTTTCTTT. It encodes CASSQGPSTNTEAFF. The V call is TRBV3-1, the J call TRBJ1-1; D uncertain. V was cut by 1 base and J by 1 base, with 10 bases left in between. The germline gives CDR1 LGHDT, CDR2 YNNKEL (reference sequence). This CDR3 has 15 residues.

This chain joins TRBV27 and TRBJ2-3; a weak D match, TRBD1 (6 bases). Trimming left V 8 bases short and J 5 bases short, with 14 bases between. Germline V lookup: CDR1 MNHEY, CDR2 SMNVEV (reference sequence). There are 13 residues in the CDR3. The chain's CDR3 is CASQDSLEDTQYF. In DNA, the CDR3 is TGTGCCAGCCAGGACAGTCTGGAAGATACGCAGTATTTT.

To note about this clonotype: Possible read error: a much larger clone is one base away. The genes are TRBV29-1 and TRBJ2-7; D remains ambiguous. CDR3 length equals 12 residues. Germline V CDR1 and CDR2: SQVTM, ANQGSEA. This chain's CDR3 is CGVELDGFEQYF. The CDR3 coding sequence is TGCGGCGTTGAGCTCGATGGATTCGAGCAGTACTTC.